The clone carrying this T cell receptor (beta chain) was seen once. Its specificity is unknown. The primer mix had 60 Vbeta and 13 Jbeta primers. Assay used: immunoSEQ multiplex PCR; TCRdb lists only in-frame clones, some missing. The sample contains under 200,000 clones, about 82% of which appear only once. J lost 7 bases, V lost 4 bases, and 6 bases had no gene match. CDR1 is MGHRA, CDR2 YSYEKL, per germline. This CDR3 comprises 13 residues. The data derive from a study of cytomegalovirus exposure and HLA in healthy donors. Notes on the study in general: Sequencing probably produced one cluster of sequence variants that were highly shared. In a later analysis, TCR beta V- and J-gene trimming was associated with a missense DCLRE1C variant. A prior analysis recorded that most TCR beta V segments were productive about 87% or about 30% of the time. Rare sequences made up most TCRs, while some public TCRs were found in many donors.

The chain has TRBV4-1 and TRBJ1-2; 7 positions agree with TRBD1. Sequencing input: PBMCs. The clonotype originates from a female donor in good health and CMV-seronegative. In DNA, the CDR3 is TGCGCCAGCAGCCCCGAGACAGGGCTTGGCTACACCTTC. It translates to CASSPETGLGYTF.